Each of the 21 T cell receptor beta chains below was sequenced from the same sample in a study of blood T cell repertoires in COVID-19. Only in-frame clones appear in the TCRdb table, and some are missing; sequencing was by immunoSEQ multiplex PCR. Of about 250,000 clones in the sample, 89% were seen once. Material: peripheral blood. These receptor sequences come from a woman between 40 and 55 years old who had recovered from COVID-19.

The V and J genes are TRBV7-2 and TRBJ1-4, with D maybe TRBD1 (6 bases). Per germline, CDR1 SGHTA and CDR2 FQGNSA. V lost 5 bases and J 10 bases, leaving 17 bases between the germline ends. The CDR3 sequence is 14 residues long. CDR3 region: CASSNTHRVGKLFF. The CDR3, as DNA: TGTGCCAGCAGCAACACTCACAGGGTAGGAAAACTGTTTTTT.

The chain uses TRBV9 and TRBJ2-3, with 7 positions matching TRBD2. Trimming cost V 4 bases and J 1 base; bases outside gene matches: 9. Germline-derived CDR1 and CDR2 are SGDLS and YYNGEE. The CDR3 is 16 residues long. The CDR3 DNA follows: TGTGCCAGCAGCCCCTTGGCGGGAGAGGGCACAGATACGCAGTATTTT. It translates to CASSPLAGEGTDTQYF.

The V gene is TRBV28, the J gene TRBJ2-1, with TRBD1 matching over 10 bases. Germline assignment: CDR1 MDHEN and CDR2 SYDVKM. Trimming removed 2 bases from V and 7 bases from J; junction bases left unmatched: 5. The CDR3 covers 15 residues. CDR3 coding DNA: TGTGCCAGCAGTTTAACTGGGACAGGGGTTAATGAGCAGTTCTTC. Its protein product is CASSLTGTGVNEQFF.

This clone was detected only a few times. The V and J genes are TRBV5-1 and TRBJ2-1; 8 bases fit TRBD2. Germline V gene data show CDR1 as SGHRS and CDR2 as YFSETQ. This CDR3 contains 15 residues. The trim removed 4 bases at V and 1 base at J, leaving 4 bases unmatched. CDR3 DNA sequence: TGCGCCAGCAGCACGGGCGGGGGGTCCTACAATGAGCAGTTCTTC. This translates into CASSTGGGSYNEQFF.

The sample holds a few counts of this clone. The chain links TRBV12-3 or TRBV12-4 to TRBJ2-7; D is undetermined. CDR3 size: 12 residues. The ends were cut back, 6 bases at V and 5 bases at J, with 11 bases in the middle. CDR3 region: CASRLGFHEQYF. CDR3 DNA sequence: TGTGCCAGCAGACTCGGGTTTCACGAGCAGTACTTC.

The chain carries TRBV10-1 and TRBJ2-2; D gene uncertain. The germline V gene has CDR1 WNHNN and CDR2 SYGVQD (reference sequence). The CDR3 runs 16 residues. Trimming took 0 bases from V and 0 from J, leaving 8 bases between them. CDR3 nucleotides: TGCGCCAGCAGTGAGTCCAGTTTACCGAACACCGGGGAGCTGTTTTTT. This codes for CASSESSLPNTGELFF.

The chain is built from TRBV18 and TRBJ2-7; 11 bases are a match to TRBD2. The CDR3 loop spans 19 amino acids. CDR1 is KGHSH, CDR2 LQKENI, per germline. Trimming removed 5 bases from V and 0 bases from J; junction bases left unmatched: 15. Here the CDR3 reads CASSSQTSGNVKSSYEQYF. Written as DNA, the CDR3 is TGTGCCAGCTCATCCCAGACTAGCGGGAACGTAAAGAGCTCCTACGAGCAGTACTTC. The variable domain in full, with the rest retrieved from reference TRBV18 and TRBJ2-7, is NAGVMQNPRHLVRRRGQEARLRCSPMKGHSHVYWYRQLPEEGLKFMVYLQKENIIDESGMPKERFSAEFPKEGPSILRIQQVVRGDSAAYFCASSSQTSGNVKSSYEQYFGPGTRLTVT.

The rearrangement uses TRBV11-3 and TRBJ2-1, with 8 bases fitting TRBD2. CDR3 length: 15 residues. With V trimmed by 1 base and J by 3 bases, 2 bases remained unmatched. CDR1 SGHNT and CDR2 YENEEA come from the germline V gene. The CDR3 DNA reads TGTGCCAGCAGCTTAGGAAGCGGGAGCTACAATGAGCAGTTCTTC. Translating gives CASSLGSGSYNEQFF. Full variable domain (rest looked up from reference TRBV11-3 and TRBJ2-1): EAGVVQSPRYKIIEKKQPVAFWCNPISGHNTLYWYLQNLGQGPELLIRYENEEAVDDSQLPKDRFSAERLKGVDSTLKIQPAELGDSAVYLCASSLGSGSYNEQFFGPGTRLTVL.

The V gene is TRBV7-9, the J gene TRBJ2-4; the D gene is possibly TRBD2 (5 bases). This CDR3 contains 14 residues. V lost 4 bases, J lost 8 bases, and 15 bases lay in between. The germline CDR1 and CDR2 sequences are SEHNR and FQNEAQ (reference sequence). CDR3 in amino acids: CASSSSVEVDIQYF. The CDR3 nucleotides read TGTGCCAGCAGCTCCAGCGTGGAGGTCGACATTCAGTACTTC.

The chain joins TRBV9 to TRBJ2-5; a weak D match, TRBD1 (5 bases). The CDR3 has 13 amino acids. CDR1 and CDR2 (germline): SGDLS, YYNGEE. With 1 base removed from V and 2 bases from J, the gap between germline ends came to 6 bases. CDR3 DNA: TGTGCCAGCAGCGTAAAGGGGCAAGAGACCCAGTACTTC. Its translation: CASSVKGQETQYF.

The J gene is TRBJ2-1, the V gene TRBV19; TRBD1 matches at 9 bases. The length of the CDR3 is 14 residues. V was clipped by 5 bases and J by 6 bases; unmatched bases: 5. CDR1 and CDR2 from the germline V gene are LNHDA and SQIVND (reference sequence). The DNA of the CDR3 is TGTGCCAGTAGTGTCGGACAGGGGCCCAATGAGCAGTTCTTC. This sequence encodes CASSVGQGPNEQFF. Together with reference TRBV19 and TRBJ2-1, the CDR3 gives the full variable domain: DGGITQSPKYLFRKEGQNVTLSCEQNLNHDAMYWYRQDPGQGLRLIYYSQIVNDFQKGDIAEGYSVSREKKESFPLTVTSAQKNPTAFYLCASSVGQGPNEQFFGPGTRLTVL.

V is TRBV24-1 and J is TRBJ2-5; 8 bases map to TRBD1. Germline loops: CDR1 KGHDR, CDR2 SFDVKD. The CDR3 contains 15 residues. V shed 2 bases and J 2 bases; nucleotides not matched to a gene: 3. In DNA, the CDR3 is TGTGCCACCAGTGATTCCAGACAGGGGCAAGAGACCCAGTACTTC. This translates into CATSDSRQGQETQYF.

The chain uses TRBV5-1 and TRBJ2-1; D is unresolved. Germline V gene sequence: CDR1 SGHRS, CDR2 YFSETQ. The germline V and J ends were trimmed by 1 base and 5 bases, with 10 bases remaining between them. CDR3 length: 14 residues. CDR3 sequence (DNA): TGCGCCAGCAGCTTGCCCCAAACTAACAATGAGCAGTTCTTC. It translates to CASSLPQTNNEQFF.

The chain's CDR3 is CATARDIDDEQYF. The CDR3 DNA reads as TGTGCCACTGCCCGGGACATCGACGACGAGCAGTACTTC. The rearrangement joins TRBV24-1 to TRBJ2-7, with D tentatively TRBD1 (6 bases). This CDR3 comprises 13 residues. V was trimmed by 10 bases and J by 5 bases, leaving 17 bases between them. Germline V lookup: CDR1 KGHDR, CDR2 SFDVKD.

The chain's CDR3 is CAISGAPTVPGELFF. DNA for the CDR3: TGTGCCATCAGTGGGGCCCCGACAGTTCCCGGGGAGCTGTTTTTT. V usage is TRBV10-3 and J usage is TRBJ2-2; D perhaps matches TRBD1 (5 bases). Germline V lookup: CDR1 ENHRY, CDR2 SYGVKD. V lost 4 bases and J 6 bases, leaving 15 bases between the germline ends. This CDR3 region has 15 residues.

This clone was detected once. The rearrangement joins TRBV5-4 to TRBJ2-7, with 13 bases that match TRBD2. The CDR3 length is 15 residues. CDR1 and CDR2 (germline): SGHNT, YYREEE (reference sequence). V shed 2 bases, J shed 4 bases, and the junction held 3 bases outside the gene matches. The CDR3 bases are TGTGCCAGCAGCTTACTAGCGGGAGGGGAGTACGAGCAGTACTTC. It codes for CASSLLAGGEYEQYF.

The rearrangement joins TRBV5-4 to TRBJ2-7; 8 nucleotides align to TRBD1. Germline V CDR1 and CDR2: SGHNT, YYREEE (reference sequence). The junction had 5 bases not matched to a gene; V was cut back by 1 base and J by 2 bases. The CDR3 extends over 15 amino acids. The CDR3 spells CASSLLGQGPYEQYF. In nucleotides, the CDR3 is TGTGCCAGCAGCTTGCTAGGACAGGGCCCCTACGAGCAGTACTTC.

The chain links TRBV11-3 to TRBJ1-4; no definite D call. This CDR3 region has 12 residues. V gave up 5 bases and J gave up 14 bases, with 15 bases separating them. CDR1 is SGHNT, CDR2 YENEEA, per germline. CDR3 region: CASSPQNEQLFF. DNA of the CDR3: TGTGCCAGCAGCCCTCAAAATGAACAGCTGTTTTTT. The entire variable domain, with the rest obtained from reference TRBV11-3 and TRBJ1-4, is as follows: EAGVVQSPRYKIIEKKQPVAFWCNPISGHNTLYWYLQNLGQGPELLIRYENEEAVDDSQLPKDRFSAERLKGVDSTLKIQPAELGDSAVYLCASSPQNEQLFFGSGTQLSVL.

The gene calls are TRBV3-1 (or the pseudogene TRBV3-2) and TRBJ2-2, with a weak D call TRBD2 (7 bases). CDR1 LGHDT and CDR2 YNNKEL come from the germline V gene (reference sequence). V was shortened by 0 bases and J by 6 bases, with 14 bases between the two germline ends. The CDR3 consists of 16 residues. The CDR3 bases are TGTGCCAGCAGCCAAGAAGGTCGGGGGGCGCCCGGGGAGCTGTTTTTT. This sequence encodes CASSQEGRGAPGELFF.

The V and J genes are TRBV27 and TRBJ2-7; 10 bases line up with TRBD1. The germline gives CDR1 MNHEY, CDR2 SMNVEV (reference sequence). J lost 3 bases, V lost 7 bases, and 6 bases had no gene match. The CDR3 length is 14 residues. The DNA for the CDR3 is TGTGCCAGCACGAGCTGGACAGGGGGCTACGAGCAGTACTTC. It translates to CASTSWTGGYEQYF.

The chain links TRBV18 to TRBJ2-7; 7 nucleotides agree with TRBD1. From germline, CDR1 is KGHSH and CDR2 LQKENI. This CDR3 spans 13 amino acids. V lost 4 bases and J lost 7; bases outside the gene matches: 7. CDR3 in amino acids: CASSRQGDGEQYF. The CDR3 DNA is TGTGCCAGCTCACGGCAGGGGGATGGGGAGCAGTACTTC.